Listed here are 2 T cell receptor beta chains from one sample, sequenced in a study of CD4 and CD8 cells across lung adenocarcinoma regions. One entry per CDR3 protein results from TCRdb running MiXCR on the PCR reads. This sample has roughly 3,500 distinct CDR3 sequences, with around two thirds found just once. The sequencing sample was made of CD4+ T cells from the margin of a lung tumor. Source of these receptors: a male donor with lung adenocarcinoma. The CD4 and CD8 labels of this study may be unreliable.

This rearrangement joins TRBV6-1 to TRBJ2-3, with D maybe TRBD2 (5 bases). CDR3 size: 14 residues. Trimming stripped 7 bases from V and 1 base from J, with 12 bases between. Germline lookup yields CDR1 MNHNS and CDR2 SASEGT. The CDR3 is CASMLGSGTDTQYF. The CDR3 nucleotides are TGTGCCAGCATGCTAGGGAGTGGCACAGATACGCAGTATTTT.

The CDR3 loop reads CASSLGGTSGSTTQYF. The CDR3 coding sequence is TGTGCCAGCAGCTTAGGGGGGACTAGCGGGAGTACAACGCAGTATTTT. The V call is TRBV7-2, the J call TRBJ2-3, with TRBD2 matching over 14 bases. The germline gives CDR1 SGHTA, CDR2 FQGNSA. The junction had 6 bases not matched to a gene; V was cut back by 1 base and J by 9 bases. The CDR3 length is 16 residues.